This T cell receptor (beta chain) emerged from a study of blood T cells in healthy people across ages. Germline V gene lookup returns CDR1 DFQATT and CDR2 SNEGSKA (reference sequence). Trimming cost V 6 bases and J 3 bases; bases outside gene matches: 8. This CDR3 has 14 residues. About this clonotype itself: The antigen remains unidentified.

A J-beta primer mix and a sample-barcoded 5' primer were used in a second PCR of roughly 7 to 12 cycles. TCRdb used MiXCR to reprocess the 5' RACE reads, holding one entry per CDR3 protein. The repertoire has about 800,000 distinct CDR3 sequences, 35% to 60% of them found once; the top ten carry around 18%. Study results and limitations: Comparison with aged donors showed that long-lived donors had more naive CD4+ cells and higher diversity.

This TCR came from an elderly man in good health. The specimen was blood. The rearrangement joins TRBV20-1 to TRBJ2-1; 7 nucleotides line up with TRBD2. The CDR3 nucleotides are TGCAGTGCAGTAACTAGCGCCATCTACAATGAGCAGTTCTTC. As protein: CSAVTSAIYNEQFF.